This note documents a single T cell receptor (beta chain) sequence. Its antigen is unidentified. Assay: immunoSEQ multiplex PCR; the TCRdb copy retains only in-frame clones and omits some. The table records tens of thousands of clones, about 81% of them present only once. The V gene lost 5 bases and the J gene lost 0 bases, with 10 bases spanning the gap. The CDR3 has 14 residues. Per germline, CDR1 MNHEY and CDR2 SMNVEV (reference sequence). This record belongs to a study of OX40 agonist ivuxolimab in advanced cancers. Study-level points and caveats: In the 0.1 to 3.0 mg/kg range, CD4+ and CD8+ blood T cells had expanded clonally by week 6.

This chain joins TRBV27 and TRBJ1-1; D gene ambiguous. The clonotype comes from an adult with an advanced solid tumor such as melanoma, head and neck, liver or kidney cancer. Specimen: CD4+ or CD8+ T cells sorted from blood, collected in a trial of the OX40 agonist ivuxolimab. In DNA form, the CDR3 reads TGTGCCAGCAGTCCAGGTCGCATGAACACTGAAGCTTTCTTT. The encoded protein is CASSPGRMNTEAFF.